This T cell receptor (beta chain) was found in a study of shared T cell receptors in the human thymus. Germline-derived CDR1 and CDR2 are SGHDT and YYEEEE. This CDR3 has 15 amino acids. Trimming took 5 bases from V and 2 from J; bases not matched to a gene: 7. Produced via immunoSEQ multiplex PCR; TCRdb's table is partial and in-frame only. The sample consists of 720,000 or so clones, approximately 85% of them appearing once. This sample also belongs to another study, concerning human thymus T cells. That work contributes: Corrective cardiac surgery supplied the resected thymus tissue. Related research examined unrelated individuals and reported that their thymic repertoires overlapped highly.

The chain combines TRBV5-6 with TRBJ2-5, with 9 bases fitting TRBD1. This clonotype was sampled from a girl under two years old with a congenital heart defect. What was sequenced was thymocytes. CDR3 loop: CASSPDRGKQETQYF. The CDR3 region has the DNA TGTGCCAGCAGTCCGGACAGGGGAAAACAAGAGACCCAGTACTTC.